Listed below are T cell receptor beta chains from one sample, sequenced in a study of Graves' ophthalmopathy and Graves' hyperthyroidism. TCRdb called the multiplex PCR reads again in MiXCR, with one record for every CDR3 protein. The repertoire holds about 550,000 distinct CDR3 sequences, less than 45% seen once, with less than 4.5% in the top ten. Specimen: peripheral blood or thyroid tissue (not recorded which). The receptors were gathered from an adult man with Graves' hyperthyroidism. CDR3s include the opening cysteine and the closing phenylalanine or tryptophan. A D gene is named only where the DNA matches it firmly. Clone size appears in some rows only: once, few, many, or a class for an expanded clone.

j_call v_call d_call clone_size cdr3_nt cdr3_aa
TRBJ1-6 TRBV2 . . TGTGCCAGCAAGGACGAGGGTTCTTCACCCCTCCACTTT CASKDEGSSPLHF
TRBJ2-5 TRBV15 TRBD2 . TGTGCCACCAGCAGGACTAGCGGGAAGTACCAAGAGACCCAGTACTTC CATSRTSGKYQETQYF
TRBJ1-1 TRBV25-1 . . TGTGCCAAGGGGGGGGGGACGATGAACACTGAAGCTTTCTTT CAKGGGTMNTEAFF
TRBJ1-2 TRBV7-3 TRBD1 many TGTGCCAGCAGCTTATCAGGGGGGGACCCGACCTTC CASSLSGGDPTF
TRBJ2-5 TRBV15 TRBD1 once TGTGCCACCAGCTGGGACAGGGTGGGGGAGACCCAGTACTTC CATSWDRVGETQYF
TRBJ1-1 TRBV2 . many TGTGCCAGCACCGGGACATGGAACACTGAAGCTTTCTTT CASTGTWNTEAFF
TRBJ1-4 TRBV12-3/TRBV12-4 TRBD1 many TGTGCCAGCGGACAGGGGCCTAATGAAAAACTGTTTTTT CASGQGPNEKLFF
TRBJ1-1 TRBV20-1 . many TGCAGTGCTAGAGTCTGGTCACTCGGTGGAACTGAAGCTTTCTTT CSARVWSLGGTEAFF
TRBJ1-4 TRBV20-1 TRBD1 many TGCAGTGCTGGACAGGGACAATCGGAAAAACTGTTTTTT CSAGQGQSEKLFF
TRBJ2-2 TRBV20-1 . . TGCAGTGCTCCCTTTACGAACACCGGGGAGCTGTTGTTC CSAPFTNTGELLF
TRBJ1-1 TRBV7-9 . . TGTCCCAGCAGCTACGCCGGGACCGGGAGGGCTGAAGCTTTCTTT CPSSYAGTGRAEAFF
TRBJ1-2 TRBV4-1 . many TGCGCCAGCAGCCAAGACCCCGGGGGCTACACCTTC CASSQDPGGYTF
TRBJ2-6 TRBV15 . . TGTGCCACCAGCAGAGAAACAGGGAACTCAGCTGGGGCCAACGTCCTGACTTTC CATSRETGNSAGANVLTF